These T cell receptor beta chains were read from a single sample in a study of T cells in localized non-small cell lung cancer. Sequencing was performed with immunoSEQ multiplex PCR; in TCRdb, only in-frame clones are kept and a portion is missing. The sample gives just under 80,000 clones, more than 75% of which show up once; about a tenth is in the top ten. Sequenced here: peripheral blood, sampled before any cancer treatment. All receptors derive from a female donor of 60 years or more with stage I lung adenocarcinoma. Each CDR3 is given with its conserved first and last residue. D genes are given only for firm matches. Size is stated for part of the rows, as once, few or many counts, or as a class when the clone is expanded.

>few|TRBV18|15|.|TRBJ1-2
CASSPTRQILYGYTF
TGTGCCAGCTCACCCACCCGGCAGATACTCTATGGCTACACCTTC
>few|TRBV5-1|14|.|TRBJ2-1
CASSIGLGNNEQFF
TGCGCCAGCAGCATAGGTTTGGGGAACAATGAGCAGTTCTTC
>.|TRBV5-8|14|TRBD1|TRBJ2-7
CASRSGTGPYEQYF
TGTGCCAGCAGGTCCGGGACAGGGCCCTACGAGCAGTACTTC
>.|TRBV15|16|.|TRBJ1-5
CATSRDARGSNQPQHF
TGTGCCACCAGCAGAGATGCCAGGGGCAGCAATCAGCCCCAGCATTTT
>.|TRBV5-1|14|.|TRBJ1-1
CASSLTGSYTEAFF
TGCGCCAGCAGCCTTACCGGATCGTACACTGAAGCTTTCTTT
>.|TRBV5-1|16|.|TRBJ1-6
CASSLGQASYNSPLHF
TGCGCCAGCAGCTTGGGGCAGGCGTCCTATAATTCACCCCTCCACTTT
>.|TRBV5-1|18|.|TRBJ1-1
CASSLTGLPFGGNTEAFF
TGCGCCAGCAGCTTAACGGGACTCCCATTTGGGGGGAACACTGAAGCTTTCTTT
>.|TRBV7-9|17|.|TRBJ1-1
CASSLVDGGHWDTEAFF
TGTGCCAGCAGCTTAGTGGACGGGGGGCATTGGGACACTGAAGCTTTCTTT
>.|TRBV7-6|14|.|TRBJ1-3
CASSLDFTGNTIYF
TGTGCCAGCAGCTTAGACTTTACCGGAAACACCATATATTTT
>.|TRBV5-1|15|.|TRBJ2-1
CASSPQGDSYNEQFF
TGCGCCAGCAGCCCACAAGGAGACTCCTACAATGAGCAGTTCTTC
>few|TRBV30|13|TRBD1|TRBJ1-1
CAWRTGRPTEAFF
TGTGCCTGGCGGACAGGACGTCCCACTGAAGCTTTCTTT
>.|TRBV19|13|.|TRBJ1-1
CASSMVGSTEAFF
TGTGCCAGTAGTATGGTGGGGAGTACTGAAGCTTTCTTT
>.|TRBV6-6|16|.|TRBJ1-5
CASRPQGRGENQPQHF
TGTGCCAGCAGACCACAGGGAAGGGGGGAAAATCAGCCCCAGCATTTT
>.|TRBV9|17|TRBD1|TRBJ1-6
CASSAATGGAYNSPLHF
TGTGCCAGCAGCGCCGCGACAGGGGGTGCCTATAATTCACCCCTCCACTTT
>.|TRBV30|16|.|TRBJ2-1
CASPGGGGRSINEQFF
TGTGCCAGCCCAGGGGGGGGCGGGAGGTCCATCAATGAGCAGTTCTTC
>.|TRBV7-9|14|.|TRBJ1-5
CASSLNQGDQPQHF
TGTGCCAGCAGTCTTAACCAGGGTGATCAGCCCCAGCATTTT
>.|TRBV7-6|16|TRBD2|TRBJ2-5
CASSLRGTSGGETQYF
TGTGCCAGCAGCTTGAGGGGGACTAGCGGGGGTGAGACCCAGTACTTC
>.|TRBV7-9|15|.|TRBJ2-1
CASNPSGGSYNEQFF
TGTGCCAGCAACCCGTCCGGTGGCTCCTACAATGAGCAGTTCTTC
>.|TRBV19|16|TRBD2|TRBJ2-5
CASSMMTGGNWETQYF
TGTGCCAGTAGTATGATGACGGGGGGGAATTGGGAGACCCAGTACTTC
>.|TRBV19|12|.|TRBJ1-5
CAGGGDNQPQHF
TGTGCCGGAGGGGGGGACAATCAGCCCCAGCATTTT
>.|TRBV19|14|TRBD1|TRBJ1-1
CASSIVEQGREAFF
TGTGCCAGTAGTATAGTGGAACAGGGGAGAGAAGCTTTCTTT
>.|TRBV28|16|TRBD1|TRBJ2-7
CASSDRDRGPVREQYF
TGTGCCAGCAGTGACCGGGACAGGGGGCCGGTCAGGGAGCAGTACTTC
>.|TRBV4-1|15|.|TRBJ2-1
CASSLLEGSYNEQFF
TGCGCCAGCAGCCTGCTCGAGGGTTCCTACAATGAGCAGTTCTTC
>.|TRBV19|19|TRBD2|TRBJ2-3
CASSIGGGSPFLSTDTQYF
TGTGCCAGTAGTATAGGGGGAGGGAGCCCCTTTCTTAGCACAGATACGCAGTATTTT
>.|TRBV30|18|.|TRBJ1-2
CAWSSGPIPQGRNYGYTF
TGTGCCTGGAGTAGCGGGCCAATCCCGCAGGGACGTAACTATGGCTACACCTTC
>few|TRBV5-6|16|TRBD1|TRBJ2-5
CASSWTGQGTQETQYF
TGTGCCAGCAGCTGGACGGGACAGGGAACCCAAGAGACCCAGTACTTC
>.|TRBV30|15|.|TRBJ1-1
CAKTEAGRGNTEAFF
TGTGCCAAGACGGAGGCAGGGCGGGGGAACACTGAAGCTTTCTTT
>.|TRBV19|12|.|TRBJ2-1
CASSTSGPEQFF
TGTGCCAGTAGTACCTCCGGACCCGAGCAGTTCTTC
>many|TRBV12-5|11|.|TRBJ2-7
CASGLQAEQYF
TGTGCTAGTGGTTTGCAGGCAGAGCAGTACTTC
>.|TRBV19|13|.|TRBJ1-1
CASSIVPDGEAFF
TGTGCCAGTAGTATAGTTCCGGACGGTGAAGCTTTCTTT
>.|TRBV5-1|17|.|TRBJ2-3
CASSLGFLVSSTDTQYF
TGCGCCAGCAGCTTGGGATTTTTGGTATCGAGCACAGATACGCAGTATTTT
>.|TRBV4-2|18|.|TRBJ1-3
CASSLQDNSVGAGNTIYF
TGTGCCAGCAGCCTGCAAGATAATTCGGTAGGGGCTGGAAACACCATATATTTT
>.|TRBV4-3|19|TRBD1|TRBJ1-6
CASSQDQIEGALGNSPLHF
TGCGCCAGCAGCCAAGATCAAATAGAGGGGGCGCTAGGTAATTCACCCCTCCACTTT
>.|TRBV5-1|15|TRBD2|TRBJ2-3
CASSSLAGGQDTQYF
TGCGCCAGCAGCTCTTTAGCGGGGGGCCAAGATACGCAGTATTTT
>few|TRBV30|12|.|TRBJ1-1
CAWRQGSTEAFF
TGTGCCTGGAGGCAGGGATCCACTGAAGCTTTCTTT
>.|TRBV20-1|10|.|TRBJ1-1
CKTRGSEAFF
TGCAAAACCAGGGGTTCTGAAGCTTTCTTT
>.|TRBV7-2|15|.|TRBJ2-1
CASSFRGYATNEQFF
TGTGCCAGCAGCTTTAGGGGGTATGCCACCAATGAGCAGTTCTTC
>.|TRBV28|16|.|TRBJ1-5
CASSGQIPLSNQPQHF
TGTGCCAGCAGTGGACAAATCCCTCTCAGCAATCAGCCCCAGCATTTT
>.|TRBV7-9|14|.|TRBJ2-5
CASRLNTPQETQYF
TGTGCCAGCAGACTTAATACACCGCAAGAGACCCAGTACTTC
>.|TRBV5-1|15|.|TRBJ2-1
CASSLAGTVYNEQFF
TGCGCCAGCAGCTTAGCCGGGACGGTGTACAATGAGCAGTTCTTC
>.|TRBV18|14|TRBD1|TRBJ2-5
CASSKTGGQETQYF
TGTGCCAGCTCAAAGACAGGGGGACAAGAGACCCAGTACTTC
>.|TRBV11-2|14|TRBD1|TRBJ1-6
CASSQGQENSPLHF
TGTGCCAGCAGCCAGGGACAGGAAAATTCACCCCTCCACTTT
>.|TRBV19|15|.|TRBJ2-7
CASSPGGLLNYEQYF
TGTGCCAGTAGTCCGGGGGGCCTACTGAACTACGAGCAGTACTTC
>few|TRBV12-5|11|.|TRBJ2-2
CASALAGELFF
TGTGCTAGTGCCCTCGCCGGGGAGCTGTTTTTT
>.|TRBV19|13|.|TRBJ2-1
CASSSLAYNEQFF
TGTGCCAGTAGTAGCCTCGCCTACAATGAGCAGTTCTTC
>.|TRBV5-1|15|.|TRBJ1-6
CASSLATGKNSPLHF
TGCGCCAGCAGCTTGGCCACAGGGAAAAACTCACCCCTCCACTTT
>.|TRBV28|16|TRBD2|TRBJ2-1
CASSHALAGGSNEQFF
TGTGCCAGCAGCCATGCCCTAGCGGGAGGTAGCAATGAGCAGTTCTTC
>.|TRBV4-1|15|TRBD2|TRBJ2-1
CASSGNLAGVNEQFF
TGCGCCAGCAGCGGCAACCTAGCGGGAGTCAATGAGCAGTTCTTC
>.|TRBV5-1|15|TRBD2|TRBJ2-7
CASSFPAGGPHEQYF
TGCGCCAGCAGCTTTCCCGCGGGAGGGCCCCACGAGCAGTACTTC
>.|TRBV18|15|.|TRBJ1-4
CASSPPMQGGEKLFF
TGTGCCAGCTCACCACCCATGCAGGGTGGTGAAAAACTGTTTTTT
>few|TRBV6-1|15|.|TRBJ2-4
CASRGDGLAKNIQYF
TGTGCCAGCAGAGGGGACGGGCTAGCCAAAAACATTCAGTACTTC
>.|TRBV13|15|.|TRBJ2-2
CASSARGHRAGELFF
TGTGCCAGCAGCGCCCGGGGGCACAGGGCCGGGGAGCTGTTTTTT
>.|TRBV28|12|.|TRBJ1-1
CASSSADTEAFF
TGTGCCAGCAGTTCCGCTGACACTGAAGCTTTCTTT
>few|TRBV11-2|15|.|TRBJ1-2
CASSFQGIGDYGYTF
TGTGCCAGCAGCTTTCAGGGGATCGGGGACTATGGCTACACCTTC